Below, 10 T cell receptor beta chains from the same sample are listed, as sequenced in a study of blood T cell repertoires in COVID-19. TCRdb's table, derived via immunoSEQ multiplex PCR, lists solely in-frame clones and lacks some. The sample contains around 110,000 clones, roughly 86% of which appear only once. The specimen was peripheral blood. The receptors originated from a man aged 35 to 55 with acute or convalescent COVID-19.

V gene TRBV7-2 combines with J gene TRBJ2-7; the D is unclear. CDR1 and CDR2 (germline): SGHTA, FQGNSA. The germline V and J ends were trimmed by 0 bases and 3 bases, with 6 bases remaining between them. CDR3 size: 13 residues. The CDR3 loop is CASSLARGYEQYF. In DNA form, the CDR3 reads TGTGCCAGCAGCTTAGCGAGAGGCTACGAGCAGTACTTC.

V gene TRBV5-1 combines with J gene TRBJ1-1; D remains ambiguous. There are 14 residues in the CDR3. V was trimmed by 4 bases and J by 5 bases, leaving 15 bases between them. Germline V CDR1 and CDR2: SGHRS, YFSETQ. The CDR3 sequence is CASSPGVGRTEAFF. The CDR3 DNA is TGCGCCAGCAGCCCGGGAGTCGGTAGGACTGAAGCTTTCTTT.

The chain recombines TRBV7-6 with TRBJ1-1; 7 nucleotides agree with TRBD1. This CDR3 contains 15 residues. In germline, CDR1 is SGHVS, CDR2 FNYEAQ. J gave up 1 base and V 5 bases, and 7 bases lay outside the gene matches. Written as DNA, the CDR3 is TGTGCCAGCAGCGACACAGGGGCCTCGAACACTGAAGCTTTCTTT. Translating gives CASSDTGASNTEAFF.

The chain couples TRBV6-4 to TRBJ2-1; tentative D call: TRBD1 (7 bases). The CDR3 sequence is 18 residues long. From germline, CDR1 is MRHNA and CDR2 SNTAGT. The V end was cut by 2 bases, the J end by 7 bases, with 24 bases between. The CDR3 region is CASSDAPRGARGWNEQFF. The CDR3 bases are TGTGCCAGCAGTGACGCCCCCAGGGGGGCCCGAGGATGGAATGAGCAGTTCTTC.

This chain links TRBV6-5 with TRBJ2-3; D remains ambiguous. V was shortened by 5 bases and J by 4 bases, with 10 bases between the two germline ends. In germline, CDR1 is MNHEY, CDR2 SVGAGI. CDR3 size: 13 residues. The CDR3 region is CASSREISDTQYF. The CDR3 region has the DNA TGTGCCAGCAGTCGCGAGATTTCAGATACGCAGTATTTT.

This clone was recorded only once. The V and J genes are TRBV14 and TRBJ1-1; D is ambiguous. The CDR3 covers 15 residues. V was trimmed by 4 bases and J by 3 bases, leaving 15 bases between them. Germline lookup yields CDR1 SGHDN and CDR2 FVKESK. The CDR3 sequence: CASSPGGKWDTEAFF. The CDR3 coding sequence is TGTGCCAGCAGCCCCGGAGGGAAGTGGGACACTGAAGCTTTCTTT.

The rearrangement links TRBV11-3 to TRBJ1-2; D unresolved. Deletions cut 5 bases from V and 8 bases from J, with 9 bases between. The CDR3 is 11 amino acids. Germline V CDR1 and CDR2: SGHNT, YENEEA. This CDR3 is CASSKEVGYTF. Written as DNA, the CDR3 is TGTGCCAGCAGCAAGGAGGTCGGCTACACCTTC.

This CDR3 reads CASRQERANEQFF. CDR3 in DNA: TGTGCCAGTAGGCAGGAGAGGGCCAATGAGCAGTTCTTC. The genes are TRBV19 and TRBJ2-1; D may be TRBD2 (5 bases). Deletions cut 6 bases from V and 6 bases from J, with 12 bases between. CDR1 is LNHDA and CDR2 is SQIVND in the germline V gene (reference sequence). This CDR3 contains 13 residues. The full variable domain, rest sourced from reference TRBV19 and TRBJ2-1, is DGGITQSPKYLFRKEGQNVTLSCEQNLNHDAMYWYRQDPGQGLRLIYYSQIVNDFQKGDIAEGYSVSREKKESFPLTVTSAQKNPTAFYLCASRQERANEQFFGPGTRLTVL.

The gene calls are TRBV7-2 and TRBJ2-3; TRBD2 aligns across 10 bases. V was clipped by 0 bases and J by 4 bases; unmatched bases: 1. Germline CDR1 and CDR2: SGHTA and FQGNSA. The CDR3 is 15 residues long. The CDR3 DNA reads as TGTGCCAGCAGCTTAGCAGCGGGAGGGGCAGATACGCAGTATTTT. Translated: CASSLAAGGADTQYF.

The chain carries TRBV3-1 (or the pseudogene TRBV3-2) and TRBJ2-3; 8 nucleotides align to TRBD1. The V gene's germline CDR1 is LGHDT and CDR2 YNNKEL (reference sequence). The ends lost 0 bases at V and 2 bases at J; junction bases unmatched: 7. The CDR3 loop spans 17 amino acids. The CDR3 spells CASSQDRRQGFTDTQYF. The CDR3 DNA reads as TGTGCCAGCAGCCAAGATAGGAGACAGGGGTTCACAGATACGCAGTATTTT.